A selection of T cell receptor beta chains follows, all from one sample in a study of CD8 T cells in ankylosing spondylitis. TCRdb ran MiXCR on the 5' RACE reads and lists one entry per CDR3 protein. Of approximately 250,000 distinct CDR3 sequences in the sample, over 30% are singletons; the top ten hold 4% to 5.5%. Sequenced input: blood, either unsorted or a sorted T cell fraction (not recorded which). The receptors originated from a male donor with ankylosing spondylitis or in good health (not recorded which). CDR3s include the opening cysteine and the closing phenylalanine or tryptophan. D genes are given only for firm matches. A row's size may be missing; if present it is once, few, many or a size class.

D gene,clone size,V gene,J gene,CDR3 DNA,CDR3 protein
.,.,TRBV7-9,TRBJ2-7,TGTGCCAGCAGCTTAAGTGCTTCGGGTAACGAGCAGTACTTC,CASSLSASGNEQYF
.,.,TRBV12-3/TRBV12-4,TRBJ2-2,TGTGCCAGCAGTTTATATTCGGGGTTTGTCGGGGGAGCCGGGGAGCTGTTTTTT,CASSLYSGFVGGAGELFF
TRBD1,many,TRBV20-1,TRBJ2-7,TGCAGTGCTAGTCCTACAGGGGTCTCCTACGAGCAGTACTTC,CSASPTGVSYEQYF
.,few,TRBV20-1,TRBJ2-5,TGCAGTCCTTACGGATACCAGTACTTC,CSPYGYQYF
.,few,TRBV11-2,TRBJ2-7,TGTGCCAGCGGCCGACCGGGCTACGAGCAGTACTTC,CASGRPGYEQYF
TRBD1,few,TRBV20-1,TRBJ1-2,TGCAGTGCTCAGGACAGGGGCGGCTATGGCTACACCTTC,CSAQDRGGYGYTF
TRBD2,few,TRBV20-1,TRBJ2-1,TGCAGTGCTAGAGATGTGGGTTCGGGGGGGACCCGCAATGAGCAGTTCTTC,CSARDVGSGGTRNEQFF
.,many,TRBV20-1,TRBJ2-7,TGCAGTGCTAGGCAGGGGCTCACCTACGAGCAGTACTTC,CSARQGLTYEQYF
TRBD1,.,TRBV6-5,TRBJ2-7,TGTGCCAGCAGTTCGCCTGCGACAGGGGGCTCCTACGAGCAGTACTTC,CASSSPATGGSYEQYF
TRBD1,few,TRBV5-5,TRBJ1-1,TGTGCCAGCAGCTATCGGACAGGGACGAACACTGAAGCTTTCTTT,CASSYRTGTNTEAFF
.,.,TRBV10-2,TRBJ1-3,TGCGCCAGCGCAGACCCTGGAAACACCATATATTTT,CASADPGNTIYF
.,.,TRBV11-2,TRBJ2-7,TGTGCCAGCAGCTTAGAGGTTGGCTACGAGCAGTACTTC,CASSLEVGYEQYF
.,.,TRBV12-3/TRBV12-4,TRBJ1-6,TGTGCCAGCAGTCCGTCGACAGGTTCACCCCTCCACTTT,CASSPSTGSPLHF